The clone carrying this T cell receptor (beta chain) has at least ten counts. Antigen: not known. The sample originates from a study of Graves' ophthalmopathy and Graves' hyperthyroidism. Whole-study results and caveats: The authors also found most expanded thyroid clonotypes above 0.001 frequency in blood.

For repertoire sequencing, the TCR beta CDR3 regions were amplified from RNA transcripts. HTBI primers were used in a first-round RT-PCR, which preceded a second-round multiplex PCR. TCRdb recomputed calls from the multiplex PCR reads with MiXCR, one row per CDR3 protein. The table shows fewer than 600,000 distinct CDR3 sequences, with approximately 14% occurring only once. Germline V gene data show CDR1 as MNHNS and CDR2 as SASEGT. This CDR3 contains 14 residues. V was clipped by 6 bases and J by 4 bases, with 15 bases between them. The chain has TRBV6-1 and TRBJ1-2, with a possible D match to TRBD1 (6 bases). Sequences were obtained from blood. This clonotype was obtained from a woman aged 25 to 39 with Graves' ophthalmopathy. The CDR3 reads CASSATGLSYGYTF. DNA for the CDR3: TGTGCCAGCAGCGCCACAGGGTTATCCTATGGCTACACCTTC.